The 13 T cell receptor beta chains given below trace back to one sample, sequenced in a study of blood T cell repertoires in COVID-19. Sequenced by immunoSEQ multiplex PCR; TCRdb stores in-frame clones only, minus some. The repertoire holds 100,000 to 150,000 clones, with about 85% as singletons. The sample comprised peripheral blood. These receptors were obtained from a woman over 75 with acute or convalescent COVID-19.

The chain combines TRBV5-1 with TRBJ2-5; 9 positions agree with TRBD2. Germline-derived CDR1 and CDR2 are SGHRS and YFSETQ. The CDR3 spans 15 residues. After removal of 6 bases from V and 2 bases from J, the junction contained 8 bases not matched to a gene. The CDR3 DNA sequence: TGCGCCAGCACCCTAGCGGGGACCTCTCAAGAGACCCAGTACTTC. Translating it yields CASTLAGTSQETQYF.

This clone has only a few counts. J is TRBJ2-7 and V is TRBV6-6; 8 positions match TRBD1. Trimming at V came to 10 bases and at J to 1 base, leaving 12 bases not matched to a gene. This CDR3 contains 15 residues. The germline V gene has CDR1 MNHNY and CDR2 SVGAGI (reference sequence). CDR3 coding DNA: TGTGCCACCAACTCCCGACAGGGGTTGTCCTACGAGCAGTACTTC. Encoded protein: CATNSRQGLSYEQYF.

The chain uses TRBV6-6 and TRBJ1-1; TRBD1 aligns across 8 bases. V was pared by 3 bases and J by 4 bases, with 4 bases of the junction left unmatched. The germline V gene has CDR1 MNHNY and CDR2 SVGAGI (reference sequence). The CDR3 length is 14 residues. The CDR3 DNA reads as TGTGCCAGCAGTTATGACAGGGGTGGCACTGAAGCTTTCTTT. Translating it yields CASSYDRGGTEAFF.

The rearrangement joins TRBV3-1 (or the pseudogene TRBV3-2) to TRBJ2-2, with D maybe TRBD2 (6 bases). The germline V gene has CDR1 LGHDT and CDR2 YNNKEL (reference sequence). V was shortened by 1 base and J by 5 bases, with 8 bases between the two germline ends. The CDR3 covers 14 residues. Here the CDR3 reads CASSQARGTGELFF. In DNA form, the CDR3 reads TGTGCCAGCAGCCAAGCTCGGGGGACCGGGGAGCTGTTTTTT.

A word on this clone: The junction and the germline gene differ at one end; a read error may be behind it. V usage is TRBV7-7 and J usage is TRBJ2-5, with D possibly being TRBD1 (5 bases). CDR3 length: 15 amino acids. Germline-derived CDR1 and CDR2 are SSHAT and FNYEAQ (reference sequence). The CDR3 sequence: CASSMNSGKGETQYF. The CDR3 DNA sequence: TGTGCTAGCAGCATGAACTCAGGGAAGGGAGAGACCCAGTACTTC.

CDR3 region: CASSLWLPRIGYTF. CDR3 DNA sequence: TGTGCCAGCAGTTTGTGGCTCCCCAGGATTGGCTACACCTTC. The genes are TRBV28 and TRBJ1-2; no clear D gene. The germline V and J ends were trimmed by 3 bases and 7 bases, with 15 bases remaining between them. The CDR3 is 14 amino acids. Germline values: CDR1 MDHEN, CDR2 SYDVKM.

The sample holds a few counts of this clone. This rearrangement joins TRBV5-4 to TRBJ2-2; D possibly corresponds to TRBD2 (6 bases). Trimming stripped 3 bases from V and 4 bases from J, with 10 bases between. CDR3 length: 14 residues. CDR1 is SGHNT and CDR2 is YYREEE in the germline V gene (reference sequence). CDR3 loop: CASSSTGSTGELFF. As DNA, the CDR3 is TGTGCCAGCAGCTCAACCGGGAGCACCGGGGAGCTGTTTTTT. Looking up the rest from reference TRBV5-4 and TRBJ2-2 gives the full variable domain: ETGVTQSPTHLIKTRGQQVTLRCSSQSGHNTVSWYQQALGQGPQFIFQYYREEENGRGNFPPRFSGLQFPNYSSELNVNALELDDSALYLCASSSTGSTGELFFGEGSRLTVL.

The chain has TRBV5-1 and TRBJ2-5; 7 bases match TRBD2. With V trimmed by 7 bases and J by 2 bases, 5 bases remained unmatched. The CDR3 is made up of 13 amino acids. In germline, CDR1 is SGHRS, CDR2 YFSETQ. CDR3 amino acids: CASSGLGQETQYF. DNA for the CDR3: TGCGCCAGCTCCGGACTAGGGCAAGAGACCCAGTACTTC.

The gene calls are TRBV5-8 and TRBJ2-3; 10 nucleotides align to TRBD2. This CDR3 contains 17 residues. The germline gives CDR1 SGHTS, CDR2 YDEGEE. The V and J ends lost 3 bases and 2 bases, in that order; junction bases with no gene match: 9. CDR3: CASSSPLAGALTDTQYF. The CDR3 DNA sequence: TGTGCCAGCAGCTCCCCCCTAGCGGGGGCCCTCACAGATACGCAGTATTTT.

The V and J genes are TRBV28 and TRBJ1-1; 11 positions agree with TRBD1. Germline assignment: CDR1 MDHEN and CDR2 SYDVKM. The CDR3 has 15 amino acids. After removal of 7 bases from V and 5 bases from J, the junction contained 9 bases not matched to a gene. The chain's CDR3 is CASILGGTGGTEAFF. For the CDR3, the DNA is TGTGCCAGCATCCTAGGAGGGACAGGGGGGACTGAAGCTTTCTTT.

The chain has TRBV6-2 or TRBV6-3 and TRBJ1-1; perhaps TRBD1 as D (6 bases). The CDR3 is 15 residues long. V gave up 4 bases and J gave up 2 bases, with 14 bases separating them. CDR1 and CDR2 (germline): MNHEY, SVGEGT. The DNA for the CDR3 is TGTGCCAGCAGTTCTTACAGGGCTCTAAACACTGAAGCTTTCTTT. Its translation is CASSSYRALNTEAFF.

The CDR3 sequence: CASSSARLQNQQETQYF. As DNA, the CDR3 is TGTGCCAGCAGTTCAGCTCGACTACAGAACCAACAAGAGACCCAGTACTTC. The chain has TRBV27 and TRBJ2-5, with D perhaps TRBD2 (5 bases). The CDR3 covers 17 residues. V was clipped by 4 bases and J by 2 bases, with 20 bases between them. The germline CDR1 and CDR2 sequences are MNHEY and SMNVEV (reference sequence).

The chain joins TRBV11-2 to TRBJ2-7; 8 nucleotides agree with TRBD1. J gave up 6 bases and V 5 bases, and 9 bases lay outside the gene matches. The CDR3 is 14 amino acids. The V gene's germline CDR1 is SGHAT and CDR2 FQNNGV. DNA for the CDR3: TGTGCCAGCAGCCAACAACAGGGGGGATCCGAGCAGTACGTC. It specifies CASSQQQGGSEQYV.